One and the same sample provided the 24 T cell receptor beta chains below, sequenced in a study of cytomegalovirus exposure and HLA in healthy donors. This PCR relied on a set of 60 Vbeta primers and 13 Jbeta primers. Assay used: immunoSEQ multiplex PCR; TCRdb lists only in-frame clones, some missing. Its table lists roughly 190,000 clones. Sequenced input: PBMCs. These receptor sequences come from a woman younger than 30 in good health and CMV-seropositive.

The chain carries TRBV11-2 and TRBJ2-7; D possibly corresponds to TRBD1 (6 bases). This CDR3 spans 13 amino acids. V gave up 5 bases and J gave up 7 bases, with 15 bases separating them. The V gene's germline CDR1 is SGHAT and CDR2 FQNNGV. CDR3 region: CASSNYRVGEQYF. CDR3 coding DNA: TGTGCCAGCAGCAACTACAGGGTCGGAGAGCAGTACTTC.

The chain joins TRBV9 to TRBJ2-1; the match to TRBD1 covers 9 bases. The CDR3 is 15 amino acids. Trimming removed 0 bases from V and 10 bases from J; junction bases left unmatched: 8. Looked up from germline, CDR1 is SGDLS and CDR2 is YYNGEE. The CDR3 protein is CASSVEGQGTWEQFF. The CDR3 DNA is TGTGCCAGCAGCGTAGAAGGACAGGGGACGTGGGAGCAGTTCTTC.

The chain recombines TRBV4-1 with TRBJ2-7; 7 positions match TRBD1. This CDR3 region has 17 residues. Germline CDR1 reads MGHRA; CDR2 reads YSYEKL. Unmatched junction bases numbered 10, after V lost 1 base and J lost 1 base. This CDR3 reads CASSQGTGSYSSYEQYF. The CDR3 DNA reads as TGCGCCAGCAGCCAAGGGACAGGATCCTACAGTTCCTACGAGCAGTACTTC.

The chain links TRBV30 to TRBJ1-2; D perhaps matches TRBD1 (6 bases). V gave up 3 bases and J gave up 4 bases, with 15 bases separating them. The CDR3 is 14 residues long. The germline CDR1 and CDR2 sequences are GTSNPN and SVGIG (reference sequence). In DNA form, the CDR3 reads TGTGCCTGGAGAAGACAGGAGGCGGGCTATGGCTACACCTTC. Translating it yields CAWRRQEAGYGYTF. Full variable domain (outside the CDR3, taken from reference TRBV30 and TRBJ1-2): SQTIHQWPATLVQPVGSPLSLECTVEGTSNPNLYWYRQAAGRGLQLLFYSVGIGQISSEVPQNLSASRPQDRQFILSSKKLLLSDSGFYLCAWRRQEAGYGYTFGSGTRLTVV.

The CDR3 DNA follows: TGTGCCAGCAGTTACCTGGGTAGCGGGGCCTACGAGCAGTACTTC. This translates into CASSYLGSGAYEQYF. This chain links TRBV6-6 with TRBJ2-7, with 8 positions matching TRBD2. Unmatched junction bases numbered 5, after V lost 2 bases and J lost 2 bases. CDR1 is MNHNY and CDR2 is SVGAGI in the germline V gene (reference sequence). The CDR3 is 15 residues long.

The chain links TRBV6-4 to TRBJ1-1; D ambiguous. Germline V gives CDR1 MRHNA, CDR2 SNTAGT. The length of the CDR3 is 14 residues. The V gene lost 1 base and the J gene lost 2 bases, with 8 bases spanning the gap. The CDR3 nucleotides read TGTGCCAGCAGTGACTATGGCAGAAACACTGAAGCTTTCTTT. This codes for CASSDYGRNTEAFF.

This sequence joins TRBV9 and TRBJ2-5; 7 bases match TRBD2. CDR1 and CDR2 from the germline V gene are SGDLS and YYNGEE. CDR3 length: 16 amino acids. J gave up 2 bases and V 0 bases, and 7 bases lay outside the gene matches. CDR3 protein: CASSVGGGRLQETQYF. The CDR3 DNA reads TGTGCCAGCAGCGTAGGGGGGGGACGCTTACAAGAGACCCAGTACTTC.

The J gene is TRBJ1-2, the V gene TRBV4-3, with TRBD1 as a possible D gene (5 bases). CDR1 and CDR2 (germline): LGHNA, YSLEER. The CDR3 has 15 residues. V lost 4 bases to trimming and J lost 4 bases, with 16 bases between them. CDR3: CASSLSSAGLYGYTF. The CDR3 bases are TGCGCCAGCAGCCTCTCGTCGGCAGGGCTCTATGGCTACACCTTC.

This chain joins TRBV19 and TRBJ2-3; D may be TRBD2 (5 bases). Germline assignment: CDR1 LNHDA and CDR2 SQIVND (reference sequence). With 4 bases removed from V and 2 bases from J, the gap between germline ends came to 13 bases. This CDR3 region has 15 residues. The CDR3 loop reads CASSSGRIDTDTQYF. Here the CDR3 DNA reads TGTGCCAGTAGTAGCGGGCGAATAGACACAGATACGCAGTATTTT. The full variable domain, rest sourced from reference TRBV19 and TRBJ2-3, is DGGITQSPKYLFRKEGQNVTLSCEQNLNHDAMYWYRQDPGQGLRLIYYSQIVNDFQKGDIAEGYSVSREKKESFPLTVTSAQKNPTAFYLCASSSGRIDTDTQYFGPGTRLTVL.

The chain couples TRBV30 to TRBJ2-7; 8 bases are a match to TRBD2. This CDR3 region has 14 residues. Losses at the gene ends were 0 bases for V and 2 bases for J; bases not matched to a gene: 3. Per germline, CDR1 GTSNPN and CDR2 SVGIG (reference sequence). The CDR3 region is CAWSVSGATYEQYF. The DNA for the CDR3 is TGTGCCTGGAGTGTTAGCGGGGCCACCTACGAGCAGTACTTC.

V is TRBV6-6 and J is TRBJ2-7; the match to TRBD2 covers 11 bases. V lost 0 bases, J lost 3 bases, and 1 base stayed unmatched. This CDR3 is 15 amino acids long. Germline CDR1 and CDR2: MNHNY and SVGAGI (reference sequence). CDR3 DNA sequence: TGTGCCAGCAGTTACTCCGGGACTAGCGGCTACGAGCAGTACTTC. Translating gives CASSYSGTSGYEQYF.

J is TRBJ1-2 and V is TRBV10-3, with 8 positions matching TRBD1. This CDR3 is built from 14 residues. J gave up 10 bases and V 4 bases, and 11 bases lay outside the gene matches. Germline-derived CDR1 and CDR2 are ENHRY and SYGVKD. The CDR3 bases are TGTGCCATCAGTGCCGGGACAGGTAACCGTGTCTACACCTTC. Encoded protein: CAISAGTGNRVYTF.

The chain recombines TRBV6-5 with TRBJ1-1, with TRBD1 identical over 8 bases. The length of the CDR3 is 14 residues. Trimming at V came to 6 bases and at J to 8 bases, leaving 11 bases not matched to a gene. Germline V CDR1 and CDR2: MNHEY, SVGAGI. CDR3 coding DNA: TGTGCCAGCAGGAGGACAGGGATGGGCGGAGAAGCTTTCTTT. It codes for CASRRTGMGGEAFF.

On this clone: Other DNA sequences from this sample encode an identical CDR3 as well. The chain carries TRBV30 and TRBJ1-2; 7 nucleotides align to TRBD1. With 7 bases clipped from V and 8 bases from J, the junction kept 7 bases outside the gene matches. There are 11 residues in the CDR3. Germline V gene sequence: CDR1 GTSNPN, CDR2 SVGIG (reference sequence). The CDR3 sequence is CASGQGGGYTF. The DNA of the CDR3 is TGTGCCTCGGGGCAGGGGGGCGGCTACACCTTC.

The chain recombines TRBV13 with TRBJ1-4, with a tentative D call TRBD1 (6 bases). Trimming removed 6 bases at V and 0 bases at J, with 29 bases between. This CDR3 contains 21 residues. Germline lookup yields CDR1 PRHDT and CDR2 FYEKMQ (reference sequence). Here the CDR3 DNA reads TGTGCCAGCAGTTTGGGGACACCTGAGACGGAATTATATGCAACTAATGAAAAACTGTTTTTT. Translating it yields CASSLGTPETELYATNEKLFF. Based on the CDR3 plus reference TRBV13 and TRBJ1-4, the full variable domain is AAGVIQSPRHLIKEKRETATLKCYPIPRHDTVYWYQQGPGQDPQFLISFYEKMQSDKGSIPDRFSAQQFSDYHSELNMSSLELGDSALYFCASSLGTPETELYATNEKLFFGSGTQLSVL.

V is TRBV6-4 and J is TRBJ2-3; 8 bases line up with TRBD2. The germline CDR1 and CDR2 sequences are MRHNA and SNTAGT. The CDR3 contains 18 residues. With V trimmed by 5 bases and J by 3 bases, 16 bases remained unmatched. The CDR3 DNA is TGTGCCAGCAGTAAATCCGGTGGCGGGAGGTTCCGGACAGATACGCAGTATTTT. This gives the protein CASSKSGGGRFRTDTQYF.

This chain connects TRBV11-3 to TRBJ2-1; D not certain. Per germline, CDR1 SGHNT and CDR2 YENEEA. CDR3 length: 14 residues. Deletions cut 5 bases from V and 5 bases from J, with 13 bases between. The CDR3 spells CASSPGVNNNEQFF. The CDR3 bases are TGTGCCAGCAGCCCCGGAGTGAACAACAATGAGCAGTTCTTC.

Details on this clone: An end of the junction differs from the germline gene, which may be a read error. This chain joins TRBV6-1 and TRBJ1-1, with D possibly TRBD1 on 6 matching bases. The germline CDR1 and CDR2 sequences are MNHNS and SASEGT. The CDR3 is 14 residues long. CDR3 sequence: CAGSVTGKGSEAFF. The CDR3, as DNA: TGTGCCGGCAGCGTTACAGGGAAGGGCTCTGAAGCTTTCTTT.

The chain is built from TRBV7-2 and TRBJ2-7; D is possibly TRBD2 (5 bases). The CDR3 is made up of 14 amino acids. Per the germline V gene, CDR1 is SGHTA and CDR2 is FQGNSA. Trimming pared 3 bases from V and 3 bases from J, leaving 12 bases between. The CDR3 here is CASSLGRGNYEQYF. CDR3 coding DNA: TGTGCCAGCAGCTTGGGTCGGGGAAACTACGAGCAGTACTTC.

J is TRBJ2-5 and V is TRBV5-1; possibly TRBD1 for D (7 bases). The CDR3 contains 15 residues. Germline CDR1 is SGHRS and CDR2 is YFSETQ. The V end lost 0 bases, the J end lost 5 bases, and 14 bases lay between the germline ends. The chain's CDR3 is CASSLAAGGSETQYF. In nucleotides, the CDR3 is TGCGCCAGCAGCTTGGCAGCAGGGGGGAGTGAGACCCAGTACTTC.

This chain joins TRBV13 and TRBJ1-1; D ambiguous. CDR3 length: 14 amino acids. Trimming left V 5 bases short and J 2 bases short, with 12 bases between. Germline loops: CDR1 PRHDT, CDR2 FYEKMQ (reference sequence). The CDR3 reads CASSQRTENTEAFF. CDR3 DNA sequence: TGTGCCAGCAGCCAGCGGACTGAAAACACTGAAGCTTTCTTT.

The CDR3 loop is CASSLDRVAIYF. The CDR3 DNA follows: TGTGCCAGCAGCTTAGATCGGGTAGCCATATATTTT. V is TRBV7-2 and J is TRBJ1-3; D gene uncertain. V was pared by 1 base and J by 11 bases, with 9 bases between. This CDR3 spans 12 amino acids. CDR1 SGHTA and CDR2 FQGNSA come from the germline V gene.

The gene calls are TRBV19 and TRBJ1-5, with 7 bases identical to TRBD1. CDR3 length: 17 residues. Germline lookup yields CDR1 LNHDA and CDR2 SQIVND (reference sequence). The trim removed 5 bases at V and 3 bases at J, leaving 13 bases unmatched. The CDR3 sequence: CASSPPGVRGYNQPQHF. The CDR3, as DNA: TGTGCCAGTAGTCCCCCCGGGGTCAGGGGGTACAATCAGCCCCAGCATTTT.

The chain couples TRBV5-4 to TRBJ2-3; 8 bases map to TRBD1. V was pared by 4 bases and J by 2 bases, with 9 bases of the junction left unmatched. There are 16 residues in the CDR3. In germline, CDR1 is SGHNT, CDR2 YYREEE (reference sequence). The CDR3 sequence: CASSAQDRGITDTQYF. The DNA of the CDR3 is TGTGCCAGCAGCGCACAAGACAGGGGAATCACAGATACGCAGTATTTT.